This T cell receptor beta chain derives from a study of T cell changes during pregnancy in multiple sclerosis. The CDR3 is made up of 13 amino acids. V gave up 5 bases and J gave up 5 bases, with 13 bases separating them. Per the germline V gene, CDR1 is SGHTA and CDR2 is FQGTGA. Using immunoSEQ multiplex PCR, the repertoire was profiled, and TCRdb retains in-frame clones only, with some absent. The sample lists around 100,000 clones, 90% to 95% seen once, with about 3% in the top ten. The V call is TRBV7-3, the J call TRBJ2-7; weak D call: TRBD1 (6 bases). This receptor was taken from a female donor with multiple sclerosis, enrolled in a pregnancy study. This specimen consisted of peripheral blood, obtained after pregnancy. The CDR3 sequence: CASSALGGNEQYF. CDR3 DNA sequence: TGTGCCAGCAGCGCGCTAGGGGGTAACGAGCAGTACTTC.